These 14 T cell receptor beta chains originate from one sample sequenced in a study of regulatory T cells. These TCRs are of unknown antigen specificity. Study observations and caveats: Hydrophobic residues at CDR3 positions 6 and 7 were enriched in conventional CD4+ T cells of CD3G-deficient patients.

The primer mix had 52 TRBV and 13 TRBJ primers. TCRdb keeps only in-frame clones here, not all; method: immunoSEQ multiplex PCR. In the table there are approximately 31,000 clones, about 94% of which are singletons. Sequencing was performed on conventional CD4+ T cells sorted from blood. Source of these receptors: a child between 2 and 9 years old with CD3G deficiency.

The chain joins TRBV5-1 to TRBJ2-2; 7 bases agree with TRBD1. With V trimmed by 8 bases and J by 0 bases, 4 bases remained unmatched. CDR3 length: 14 residues. Looked up from germline, CDR1 is SGHRS and CDR2 is YFSETQ. The CDR3 DNA sequence: TGCGCCAGTGGGGACAGACCGAACACCGGGGAGCTGTTTTTT. Its protein product is CASGDRPNTGELFF.

This clone was observed once. The rearrangement links TRBV19 to TRBJ2-3, with 7 bases aligning to TRBD2. CDR1 is LNHDA and CDR2 is SQIVND in the germline V gene (reference sequence). The CDR3 extends over 17 amino acids. Trimming removed 4 bases from V and 6 bases from J; junction bases left unmatched: 16. CDR3 region: CASSKAGLSSFMDTQYF. In DNA form, the CDR3 reads TGTGCCAGTAGTAAAGCGGGACTATCGTCTTTTATGGATACGCAGTATTTT.

This sequence joins TRBV28 and TRBJ2-3, with D perhaps given as TRBD1 or TRBD2 (5 bases each). The CDR3 extends over 13 amino acids. V was pared by 2 bases and J by 8 bases, with 11 bases between. Germline lookup yields CDR1 MDHEN and CDR2 SYDVKM. The CDR3 sequence is CASSLQGPTTQYF. The CDR3 nucleotides read TGTGCCAGCAGTTTACAGGGACCCACTACGCAGTATTTT. The full variable domain, its missing parts supplied by reference TRBV28 and TRBJ2-3, is DVKVTQSSRYLVKRTGEKVFLECVQDMDHENMFWYRQDPGLGLRLIYFSYDVKMKEKGDIPEGYSVSREKKERFSLILESASTNQTSMYLCASSLQGPTTQYFGPGTRLTVL.

V and J are TRBV28 and TRBJ2-4, with 7 positions matching TRBD1. J gave up 3 bases and V 6 bases, and 8 bases lay outside the gene matches. Germline V gene sequence: CDR1 MDHEN, CDR2 SYDVKM. This CDR3 region has 15 residues. CDR3 residues: CASSSGGLGKNIQYF. CDR3 bases: TGTGCCAGCAGCTCAGGGGGTCTCGGCAAAAACATTCAGTACTTC.

The CDR3 is CASSLLAGSQGYTF. CDR3 bases: TGTGCCAGCAGTTTATTGGCGGGTTCGCAGGGCTACACCTTC. The chain couples TRBV28 to TRBJ1-2, with D uncertain. The CDR3 sequence is 14 residues long. The V end was cut by 1 base, the J end by 8 bases, with 14 bases between. Germline CDR1 MDHEN, CDR2 SYDVKM.

The chain is built from TRBV6-6 and TRBJ1-2; possibly TRBD1 for D (6 bases). The V end lost 4 bases, the J end lost 4 bases, and 13 bases lay between the germline ends. Germline loops: CDR1 MNHNY, CDR2 SVGAGI (reference sequence). The CDR3 covers 14 residues. The CDR3 DNA follows: TGTGCCAGCAGTTCGTACGGGACAAGCTATGGCTACACCTTC. Its protein product is CASSSYGTSYGYTF.

The chain carries TRBV20-1 and TRBJ1-2; 7 bases fit TRBD1. The CDR3 contains 11 residues. V lost 6 bases to trimming and J lost 8 bases; unmatched junction nucleotides: 6. Looked up from germline, CDR1 is DFQATT and CDR2 is SNEGSKA (reference sequence). As DNA, the CDR3 is TGCAGTGCGTTCAGGGGGGACGGCTACACCTTC. Amino acid sequence: CSAFRGDGYTF.

V usage is TRBV6-1 and J usage is TRBJ2-1; D may be TRBD1 or TRBD2 (5 bases each). Germline V gives CDR1 MNHNS, CDR2 SASEGT. CDR3 length: 14 amino acids. V lost 6 bases and J lost 3, with 12 bases in between. This CDR3 is CASRRTGHYNEQFF. The CDR3, as DNA: TGTGCCAGCAGGCGGACTGGACACTACAATGAGCAGTTCTTC.

The genes are TRBV6-1 and TRBJ2-7; D gene ambiguous. V gave up 5 bases and J gave up 2 bases, with 4 bases separating them. The CDR3 loop spans 11 amino acids. CDR1 MNHNS and CDR2 SASEGT come from the germline V gene. Written as DNA, the CDR3 is TGTGCCAGCAGTTCTCCCTACGAGCAGTACTTC. Protein sequence: CASSSPYEQYF.

The chain is built from TRBV28 and TRBJ1-2; D gene ambiguous. Trimming pared 6 bases from V and 4 bases from J, leaving 12 bases between. CDR1 MDHEN and CDR2 SYDVKM come from the germline V gene. This CDR3 contains 13 residues. CDR3 sequence (DNA): TGTGCCAGCAGCACGGGCAAGGGCTATGGCTACACCTTC. Its translation: CASSTGKGYGYTF.

The chain joins TRBV6-6 to TRBJ2-7, with 8 bases lining up with TRBD1. CDR1 is MNHNY and CDR2 is SVGAGI in the germline V gene (reference sequence). The CDR3 runs 12 residues. The V gene end was trimmed by 5 bases and the J gene end by 5 bases; junction bases not matched to a gene: 2. Here the CDR3 DNA reads TGTGCCAGCAGTCAACAGGGGGACGAGCAGTACTTC. It yields the protein CASSQQGDEQYF.

The chain couples TRBV5-1 to TRBJ2-7; TRBD1 matches at 8 bases. The trim removed 0 bases at V and 6 bases at J, leaving 5 bases unmatched. CDR1 SGHRS and CDR2 YFSETQ come from the germline V gene. The CDR3 loop spans 14 amino acids. The DNA for the CDR3 is TGCGCCAGCAGCTTGGGGCAGGGGGCGAGCGAGCAGTACTTC. Amino acids: CASSLGQGASEQYF.

The V call is TRBV28, the J call TRBJ2-7; 15 nucleotides agree with TRBD2. This CDR3 comprises 17 residues. Looked up from germline, CDR1 is MDHEN and CDR2 is SYDVKM. The V and J ends lost 8 bases and 1 base, in that order; junction bases with no gene match: 9. This CDR3 is CASLGLAGGARSYEQYF. DNA of the CDR3: TGTGCCAGCCTAGGACTAGCGGGAGGGGCTCGGTCCTACGAGCAGTACTTC.

The J gene is TRBJ2-5, the V gene TRBV5-1, with 7 bases matching TRBD2. The junction had 5 bases not matched to a gene; V was cut back by 0 bases and J by 3 bases. Germline CDR1 and CDR2: SGHRS and YFSETQ. The CDR3 is 15 amino acids. The CDR3 region is CASSLGPLAEETQYF. Here the CDR3 DNA reads TGCGCCAGCAGCTTGGGGCCGCTAGCGGAAGAGACCCAGTACTTC.